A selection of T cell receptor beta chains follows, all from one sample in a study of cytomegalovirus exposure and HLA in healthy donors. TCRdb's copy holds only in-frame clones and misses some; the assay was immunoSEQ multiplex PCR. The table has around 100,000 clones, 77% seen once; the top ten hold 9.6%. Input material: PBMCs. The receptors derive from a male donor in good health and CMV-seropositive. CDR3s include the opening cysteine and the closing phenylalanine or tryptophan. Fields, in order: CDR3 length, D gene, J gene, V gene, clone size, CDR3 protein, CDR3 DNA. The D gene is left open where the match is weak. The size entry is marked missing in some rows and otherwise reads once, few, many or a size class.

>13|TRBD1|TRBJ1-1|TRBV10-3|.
CAISGQGNTEAFF
TGTGCCATCAGCGGACAGGGGAACACTGAAGCTTTCTTT
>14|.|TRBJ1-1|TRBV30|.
CAWSLTGGNTEAFF
TGTGCCTGGAGCCTAACCGGGGGGAACACTGAAGCTTTCTTT
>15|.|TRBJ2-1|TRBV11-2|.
CASSSYRGGYNEQFF
TGTGCCAGCAGCTCCTACAGGGGGGGGTACAATGAGCAGTTCTTC
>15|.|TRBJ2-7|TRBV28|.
CASGSGGLGNYEQYF
TGTGCCAGCGGAAGTGGAGGGTTGGGCAACTACGAGCAGTACTTC
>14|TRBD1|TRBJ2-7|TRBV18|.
CASRDRGGPYEQYF
TGTGCCAGCCGGGACAGGGGAGGGCCCTACGAGCAGTACTTC
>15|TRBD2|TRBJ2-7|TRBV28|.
CASSLNSGRSYEQYF
TGTGCCAGCAGTTTAAACAGCGGGAGATCATACGAGCAGTACTTC
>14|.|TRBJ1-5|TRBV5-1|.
CASSLSGDNQPQHF
TGCGCCAGCAGCTTATCAGGGGACAATCAGCCCCAGCATTTT
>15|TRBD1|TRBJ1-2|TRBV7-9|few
CASSSTDRADYGYTF
TGTGCCAGCAGCTCAACGGACAGGGCGGACTATGGCTACACCTTC
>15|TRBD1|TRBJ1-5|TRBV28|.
CASSLGQPINQPQHF
TGTGCCAGCAGTTTGGGACAGCCGATTAATCAGCCCCAGCATTTT
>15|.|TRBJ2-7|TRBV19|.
CASRTPREGTYEQYF
TGTGCCAGTAGAACTCCTCGTGAGGGAACCTACGAGCAGTACTTC
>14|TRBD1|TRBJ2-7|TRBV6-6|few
CASSLRGQGGEQYF
TGTGCCAGCAGTCTTAGGGGACAGGGGGGCGAGCAGTACTTC
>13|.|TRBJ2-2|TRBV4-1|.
CAREANPPGELFF
TGCGCCCGAGAAGCTAACCCCCCCGGGGAGCTGTTTTTT
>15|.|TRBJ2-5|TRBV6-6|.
CASSYSGQLQETQYF
TGTGCCAGCAGTTACAGCGGACAGCTCCAAGAGACCCAGTACTTC
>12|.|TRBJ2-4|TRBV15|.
CATSRDANIQYF
TGTGCCACCAGCAGAGATGCGAACATTCAGTACTTC
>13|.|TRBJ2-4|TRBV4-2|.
CASSHGGADIQYF
TGTGCCAGCAGCCATGGGGGGGCTGACATTCAGTACTTC
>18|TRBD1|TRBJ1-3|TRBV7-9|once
CATAPGTGTGRSGNTIYF
TGTGCCACCGCGCCCGGGACAGGGACGGGAAGGTCTGGAAACACCATATATTTT
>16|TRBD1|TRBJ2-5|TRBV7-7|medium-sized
CASSLALTGAQAAQYF
TGTGCTAGCAGCTTAGCTCTTACAGGGGCCCAAGCGGCCCAGTACTTC
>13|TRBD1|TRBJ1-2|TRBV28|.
CASTRDRGYGYTF
TGTGCCAGCACCAGGGACAGGGGCTATGGCTACACCTTC
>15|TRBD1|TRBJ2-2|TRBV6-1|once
CASSIGTGLYGELFF
TGTGCCAGCAGTATAGGGACAGGGTTATACGGGGAGCTGTTTTTT
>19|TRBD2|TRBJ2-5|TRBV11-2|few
CASSTRTSGELRRGETQYF
TGTGCCAGCAGCACCCGGACTAGCGGGGAGTTACGACGAGGAGAGACCCAGTACTTC
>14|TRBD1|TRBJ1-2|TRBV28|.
CASSQGQGNYGYTF
TGTGCCAGCAGTCAGGGACAGGGGAACTATGGCTACACCTTC
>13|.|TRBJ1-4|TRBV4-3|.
CASSQDDSEKLFF
TGCGCCAGCAGCCAAGATGACAGTGAAAAACTGTTTTTT
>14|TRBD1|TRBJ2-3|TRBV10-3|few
CAATGTASTDTQYF
TGTGCCGCCACCGGGACAGCTAGCACAGATACGCAGTATTTT
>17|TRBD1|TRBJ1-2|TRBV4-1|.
CASSQDTGTGKNYGYTF
TGCGCCAGCAGCCAAGATACCGGGACAGGAAAAAACTATGGCTACACCTTC
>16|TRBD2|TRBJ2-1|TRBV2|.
CASSENRGLVSNEQFF
TGTGCCAGCAGTGAAAACCGCGGACTAGTAAGCAATGAGCAGTTCTTC
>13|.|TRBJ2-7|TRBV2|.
CATSDVLRGEQYF
TGTGCCACCTCCGATGTTTTAAGGGGCGAGCAGTACTTC
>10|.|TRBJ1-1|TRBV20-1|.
CSAAGGEAFF
TGCAGTGCCGCGGGCGGTGAAGCTTTCTTT
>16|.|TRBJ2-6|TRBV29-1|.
CSVGRVGLSGANVLTF
TGCAGCGTTGGACGAGTGGGGCTCTCTGGGGCCAACGTCCTGACTTTC
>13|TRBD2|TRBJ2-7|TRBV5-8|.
CASSSGRSYEQYF
TGTGCCAGCAGCTCCGGGAGGTCCTACGAGCAGTACTTC
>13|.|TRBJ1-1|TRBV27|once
CASSLSEGSKAFF
TGTGCCAGCAGTTTATCGGAGGGATCGAAAGCTTTCTTT
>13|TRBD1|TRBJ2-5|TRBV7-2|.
CATSRQGLETQYF
TGTGCCACTAGCCGACAGGGATTAGAGACCCAGTACTTC
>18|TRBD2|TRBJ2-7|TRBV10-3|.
CATPPPFSGPSLEYEQYF
TGTGCCACCCCACCCCCTTTTAGCGGGCCCTCCCTCGAATACGAGCAGTACTTC
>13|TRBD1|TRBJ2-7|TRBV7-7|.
CASSRDRGDEQYF
TGTGCCAGCAGCAGGGACAGGGGGGACGAGCAGTACTTC
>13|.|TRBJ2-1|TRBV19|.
CASSPAEDNEQFF
TGTGCCAGTAGTCCGGCGGAGGACAATGAGCAGTTCTTC
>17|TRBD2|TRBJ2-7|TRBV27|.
CASSRGLAGGPSYEQYF
TGTGCCAGCAGCCGGGGACTAGCGGGAGGCCCTTCCTACGAGCAGTACTTC
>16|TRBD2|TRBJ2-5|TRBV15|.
CATSRDLSGRGGEQYF
TGTGCCACCAGCAGAGATCTCAGCGGGAGAGGTGGGGAGCAGTACTTC
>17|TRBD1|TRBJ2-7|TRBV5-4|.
CASSQDRGILAGYEQYF
TGTGCCAGCAGCCAAGACAGGGGTATTCTCGCTGGGTACGAGCAGTACTTC
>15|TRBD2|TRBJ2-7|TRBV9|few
CASSGTSGRDSEQYF
TGTGCCAGCAGCGGGACTAGCGGGAGAGATAGCGAGCAGTACTTC
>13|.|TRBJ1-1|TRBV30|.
CAWSKGADTEAFF
TGTGCCTGGAGTAAAGGGGCGGACACTGAAGCTTTCTTT
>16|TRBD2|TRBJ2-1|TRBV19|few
CASSAGPTGTRGEQFF
TGTGCCAGTAGTGCCGGTCCGACTGGGACTAGGGGTGAGCAGTTCTTC
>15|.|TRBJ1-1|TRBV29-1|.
CSSEGTQGTNTEAFF
TGCAGCTCTGAAGGGACCCAGGGGACGAACACTGAAGCTTTCTTT
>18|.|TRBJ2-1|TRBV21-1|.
CASSRDRGPSCSYNEQFF
TGTGCCAGCAGCAGGGACAGGGGGCCTTCCTGCTCCTACAATGAGCAGTTCTTC
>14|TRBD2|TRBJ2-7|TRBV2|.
CASRGLAGVHEQYF
TGTGCCAGCCGTGGACTAGCGGGAGTCCACGAGCAGTACTTC
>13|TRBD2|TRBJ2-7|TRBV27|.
CASSPNLGGEQYF
TGTGCCAGCAGCCCAAACCTCGGGGGGGAGCAGTACTTC
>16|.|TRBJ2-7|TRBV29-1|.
CSVDVIGFSSSYEQYF
TGCAGCGTTGATGTAATCGGGTTTAGCTCGTCCTACGAGCAGTACTTC
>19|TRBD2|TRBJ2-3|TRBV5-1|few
CASSLAFRLAGGSTDTQYF
TGCGCCAGCAGCTTGGCCTTCAGACTAGCGGGAGGGAGCACAGATACGCAGTATTTT
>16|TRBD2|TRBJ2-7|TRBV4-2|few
CASSQTGTSGIYEQYF
TGTGCCAGCAGCCAGACCGGGACTAGCGGGATCTACGAGCAGTACTTC
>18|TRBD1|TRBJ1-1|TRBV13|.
CASSYAGTGGGSGTEAFF
TGTGCCAGCAGCTACGCGGGGACAGGGGGCGGGTCGGGCACTGAAGCTTTCTTT
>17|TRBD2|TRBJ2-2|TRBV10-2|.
CASRAWSGRESGGELFF
TGCGCCAGCAGGGCCTGGAGCGGGAGGGAGTCCGGCGGGGAGCTGTTTTTT
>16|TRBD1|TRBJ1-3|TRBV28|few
CASRDRAFISGNTIYF
TGTGCCAGCAGAGACAGGGCCTTTATCTCTGGAAACACCATATATTTT
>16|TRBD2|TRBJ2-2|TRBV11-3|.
CASSRLAGARTGELFF
TGTGCCAGCAGCCGACTAGCGGGGGCGCGGACCGGGGAGCTGTTTTTT
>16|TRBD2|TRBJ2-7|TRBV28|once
CASSFRLARDSYEQYF
TGTGCCAGCAGTTTCCGACTAGCGAGAGATTCCTACGAGCAGTACTTC
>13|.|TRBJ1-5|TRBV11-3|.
CATIGASNQPQHF
TGTGCCACCATTGGGGCCAGCAATCAGCCCCAGCATTTT
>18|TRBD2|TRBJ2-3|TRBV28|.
CASSSVVAGASRANTQYF
TGTGCCAGCAGTTCAGTGGTGGCGGGAGCGAGTCGCGCGAATACGCAGTATTTT
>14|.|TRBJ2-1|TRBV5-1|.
CASSNRGPSAEQFF
TGCGCCAGCAGCAACCGGGGCCCTAGCGCTGAGCAGTTCTTC